This is a list of T cell receptor beta chains from one sample in a study of blood T cell repertoires in COVID-19. The method was immunoSEQ multiplex PCR; TCRdb's version includes in-frame clones alone and lacks a portion of them. The data show roughly 260,000 clones, about four fifths seen once. What was sequenced was peripheral blood. These TCRs come from a woman under 30 with acute or convalescent COVID-19. CDR3s include the opening cysteine and the closing phenylalanine or tryptophan. Fields, in order: clone size, J gene, D gene, V gene, CDR3 DNA, CDR3 protein. A D gene is named only where the DNA matches it firmly. A row's size may be missing; if present it is once, few, many or a size class.

>-|TRBJ1-5|-|TRBV28
TGTGCCAGCAGTTTTGCGAATAGCAATCAGCCCCAGCATTTT
CASSFANSNQPQHF
>-|TRBJ2-1|-|TRBV6-4
TGTGCCAGCAGTGACTCGGCCCAAAACTCCTACAATGAGCAGTTCTTC
CASSDSAQNSYNEQFF
>-|TRBJ2-6|-|TRBV5-1
TGCGCCAGCAGGCAGACAGGCTCCGGGGCCAACGTCCTGACTTTC
CASRQTGSGANVLTF
>-|TRBJ2-1|TRBD1|TRBV28
TGTGCCAGCAGTCCAGGGGGCTCCTACAATGAGCAGTTCTTC
CASSPGGSYNEQFF
>-|TRBJ2-1|TRBD2|TRBV27
TGTAGTAGCGGGAGGACCAATGAGCAGTTCTTC
CSSGRTNEQFF
>-|TRBJ1-2|-|TRBV7-2
TGTGCCAGCAGCTTCCAGTCCGGCAGGGCTCAGGACTATGGCTACACCTTC
CASSFQSGRAQDYGYTF
>-|TRBJ1-2|TRBD1|TRBV19
TGTGCCAGCTCCGGACAGGGCGGTTGGTATGGCTACACCTTC
CASSGQGGWYGYTF
>few|TRBJ2-3|-|TRBV6-1
TGTGCCAGCAGTGAACGGGGAGGCACAGATACGCAGTATTTT
CASSERGGTDTQYF
>-|TRBJ1-1|-|TRBV7-2
TGTGCCAGCAGCTTAGCTAGGGGCCAGGCCCTAAACCTTGAATACACTGAAGCTTTCTTT
CASSLARGQALNLEYTEAFF
>once|TRBJ2-7|TRBD2|TRBV11-2
TGTGCCAGCAGCTTAATCCCCTCAACTAGCGGGCCCCTGGGCTACGAGCAGTACTTC
CASSLIPSTSGPLGYEQYF
>-|TRBJ2-7|TRBD1|TRBV28
TGTGCCAGCAGTCAGGGGGCCGGCGAGCAGTACTTC
CASSQGAGEQYF
>-|TRBJ1-6|-|TRBV10-3
TGTGCCATCAGTGAGAGGGGGTCACCCCTCCACTTT
CAISERGSPLHF
>-|TRBJ2-1|TRBD2|TRBV7-9
TGTGCCAGCAGCATTGGACTAGCCAAGAACAATGAGCAGTTCTTC
CASSIGLAKNNEQFF
>-|TRBJ2-7|TRBD2|TRBV14
TGTGCCAGCAGCCCCGGGACTAGCGGGTTTCGGGAGCAGTACTTC
CASSPGTSGFREQYF
>-|TRBJ1-1|-|TRBV21-1
TGTGCCAGCAGCAAGCCGGGTCGGGGGACTGAAGCTTTCTTT
CASSKPGRGTEAFF
>-|TRBJ2-1|TRBD1|TRBV18
TGTGCCAGCTCACCACTCCTTGGACAGGGGAGCCGAGCTGAGCAGTTCTTC
CASSPLLGQGSRAEQFF
>-|TRBJ2-7|-|TRBV6-6
TGTGCCAGCAGCGACCCGCAGGGGCTGGACTACGAGCAGTACTTC
CASSDPQGLDYEQYF
>many|TRBJ2-1|TRBD2|TRBV4-2
TGTGCCAGCAGCCGATCTGCCCCCTTTAGAAGCGGGAGTCGGTATGAGCAGTTCTTC
CASSRSAPFRSGSRYEQFF
>-|TRBJ2-5|-|TRBV5-4
TGTGCCAGCAGCGCGGAGCAGACCCAGTACTTC
CASSAEQTQYF
>-|TRBJ2-3|-|TRBV27
TGTGCCAGCAGTTGGGGGGATGGTCGGGACCGAATGCCTAGCACAGATACGCAGTATTTT
CASSWGDGRDRMPSTDTQYF
>-|TRBJ2-2|-|TRBV12-3/TRBV12-4
TGTGCCAGCAGCTTTGTATCCACCGGGGAGCTGTTTTTT
CASSFVSTGELFF
>-|TRBJ2-1|-|TRBV7-2
TGTGCCAGCAGCTTAGCTCAGTCGCGGGATCGTGAGCAGTTCTTC
CASSLAQSRDREQFF
>-|TRBJ1-6|TRBD1|TRBV5-4
TGTGCCAGCAGCCCGCCGGGACAGGAAACGAATTCACCCCTCCACTTT
CASSPPGQETNSPLHF
>few|TRBJ2-1|TRBD2|TRBV27
TGTGCCAGCAGTTTATCGGCCCCCCTAGCGGGAGTAAACAATGAGCAGTTCTTC
CASSLSAPLAGVNNEQFF
>-|TRBJ2-3|TRBD2|TRBV7-8
TGTGCCAGCAGCTCAAACGGACTAGCGGGAGGTGGGCAGTATTTT
CASSSNGLAGGGQYF
>-|TRBJ1-2|TRBD1|TRBV7-2
TGTGCCAGCAGCTTAGGGGGGACAGCTCTTACCACCTATGGCTACACCTTC
CASSLGGTALTTYGYTF
>-|TRBJ2-7|TRBD2|TRBV28
TGTGCCAGCAGCCCCACTAAAGCTAGCGGGACACCAGACTCCTACGAGCAGTACTTC
CASSPTKASGTPDSYEQYF
>-|TRBJ1-5|TRBD1|TRBV10-1
TGCGCCAGGGGGCCTGGGACAGGGGGTAATCAGCCCCAGCATTTT
CARGPGTGGNQPQHF
>-|TRBJ2-2|-|TRBV6-2/TRBV6-3
TGTGCCAGCAGTGTTGTAGCAACCGGGGAGCTGTTTTTT
CASSVVATGELFF
>-|TRBJ2-3|-|TRBV6-2/TRBV6-3
TGTGCCAGCAGTTACGGGGCGACAGATACGCAGTATTTT
CASSYGATDTQYF
>once|TRBJ1-2|-|TRBV5-6
TGTGCCAGCAGCTTGGTTTTTGCAGATCCCTATGGCTACACCTTC
CASSLVFADPYGYTF
>-|TRBJ2-1|TRBD1|TRBV6-5
TGTGCCAGCAGTACGACAAACAGGGGGACCAATGAGCAGTTCTTC
CASSTTNRGTNEQFF
>once|TRBJ2-5|-|TRBV19
TGTGCCAGTAGCCGGGGGGCGCAAGAGACCCAGTACTTC
CASSRGAQETQYF
>-|TRBJ2-7|-|TRBV5-1
TGCGCCAGCAGAGAAATAGGGCCCACAGGTCCCTACGAGCAGTACTTC
CASREIGPTGPYEQYF
>-|TRBJ1-2|TRBD1|TRBV7-9
TGTGCCAGCAGCACGGACAGGGGTGGCTACACCTTC
CASSTDRGGYTF
>-|TRBJ1-2|TRBD1|TRBV12-3/TRBV12-4
TGTGCCAGCAGCCTGGGACAGGAATATGGCTACACCTTC
CASSLGQEYGYTF
>-|TRBJ2-5|-|TRBV7-2
TGTGCCAGCAGCTTAAAGCCAGGGTGGGGAGAGACCCAGTACTTC
CASSLKPGWGETQYF
>few|TRBJ2-2|-|TRBV10-1
TGCGCCAGCAGACAGGGAGCCGGGGAGCTGTTTTTT
CASRQGAGELFF
>-|TRBJ2-5|-|TRBV11-2
TGTGCCAGCAGCTTCGGGTCTCAGTTTGGGACCCAGTACTTC
CASSFGSQFGTQYF
>-|TRBJ2-7|TRBD2|TRBV7-8
TGTGCCAGCAGCTTAGGGCTAGCGGGAGTATCAGACGAGCAGTACTTC
CASSLGLAGVSDEQYF
>-|TRBJ2-1|-|TRBV11-2
TGTGCCAGCAGCCGGGACATAGCCTCCTACAATGAGCAGTTCTTC
CASSRDIASYNEQFF
>-|TRBJ2-2|-|TRBV9
TGTGCCAGCAGCGTAAGCCTGAACACCGGGGAGCTGTTTTTT
CASSVSLNTGELFF
>once|TRBJ1-1|-|TRBV6-5
TGTGCCAGCATCAACTCACCAACAGGGAACACTGAAGCTTTCTTT
CASINSPTGNTEAFF
>many|TRBJ2-7|TRBD2|TRBV10-3
TGTGCCATCAGTAAGGGGGAACTAGCGGGAGGACCTTCCTACGAGCAGTACTTC
CAISKGELAGGPSYEQYF
>-|TRBJ2-7|-|TRBV18
TGTGCCAGCTCACCACCGACAGGAGCCTACGAGCAGTACTTC
CASSPPTGAYEQYF
>once|TRBJ2-1|-|TRBV10-2
TGCGCCAGCACCCAGCAGCGGAACAATGAGCAGTTCTTC
CASTQQRNNEQFF
>-|TRBJ1-1|-|TRBV6-5
TGTGCCAGCAGAGCGGGACGGCCGAACACTGAAGCTTTCTTT
CASRAGRPNTEAFF
>-|TRBJ2-2|TRBD2|TRBV19
TGTGCCAGTAGCAGACTAGCGGGAGGAAACGCGAACACCGGGGAGCTGTTTTTT
CASSRLAGGNANTGELFF
>-|TRBJ2-1|TRBD2|TRBV6-6
TGTGCCAGCAGTTGGAAAGCGGGAGTGGGGGACAATGAGCAGTTCTTC
CASSWKAGVGDNEQFF
>-|TRBJ2-5|TRBD1|TRBV28
TGTGCCAGCACCTACCGCTCCTGGACAGGACAAGAGACCCAGTACTTC
CASTYRSWTGQETQYF
>-|TRBJ2-7|TRBD2|TRBV29-1
TGCAGCCTACTCCTAGCGGGTGCCTACGAGCAGTACTTC
CSLLLAGAYEQYF
>-|TRBJ2-1|-|TRBV18
TGTGCCAGCTCACCAGGCGGGACTGCCTACAATGAGCAGTTCTTC
CASSPGGTAYNEQFF
>once|TRBJ2-7|TRBD1|TRBV10-2
TGCGCCAGCAGTCTCGGACAGGAGAGCTACGAGCAGTACTTC
CASSLGQESYEQYF